One and the same sample provided the 2 T cell receptor beta chains below, sequenced in a study of CD8 T cells in ankylosing spondylitis. One entry per CDR3 protein, called by TCRdb with MiXCR from the 5' RACE reads. This table holds fewer than 200,000 distinct CDR3 sequences, approximately 20% found once. Sequenced sample: blood, either unsorted or a sorted T cell fraction (not recorded which). These receptors were obtained from a male donor with ankylosing spondylitis or in good health (not recorded which).

This clonotype was seen ten or more times. The V and J genes are TRBV20-1 and TRBJ1-2, with TRBD1 identical over 8 bases. Per germline, CDR1 DFQATT and CDR2 SNEGSKA (reference sequence). V gave up 2 bases and J gave up 7 bases; unmatched junction bases: 6. The CDR3 covers 13 residues. CDR3 residues: CSARLGQGGGYTF. As DNA, the CDR3 is TGCAGTGCTAGATTAGGACAGGGCGGTGGCTACACCTTC.

This clonotype was recorded at least ten times. V gene TRBV5-1 combines with J gene TRBJ1-1; 8 positions match TRBD1. Germline CDR1 is SGHRS and CDR2 is YFSETQ. V lost 3 bases, J lost 5 bases, and 6 bases stayed unmatched. This CDR3 region has 14 residues. Here the CDR3 DNA reads TGCGCCAGCAGCTCTCGGACAGGGTTTACTGAAGCTTTCTTT. It specifies CASSSRTGFTEAFF.